The 10 T cell receptor beta chains below come from one sample, sequenced in a study of lung T cells in sarcoidosis with Löfgren's syndrome. TCRdb reprocessed the reads with MiXCR, giving one entry per CDR3 protein. The data hold tens of thousands of distinct CDR3 sequences, with around 20% observed a single time. The sample consisted of CD4+ T cells from PBMCs. These receptors originate from a human donor with sarcoidosis (Löfgren's syndrome or another form), or a control subject (not recorded which).

V gene TRBV19 combines with J gene TRBJ1-5, with 7 bases matching TRBD1. Germline CDR1 reads LNHDA; CDR2 reads SQIVND (reference sequence). J was trimmed by 1 base and V by 5 bases; bases with no gene match: 5. CDR3 length: 15 amino acids. The CDR3 sequence is CASSPGQASNQPQHF. The CDR3 DNA sequence: TGTGCCAGTAGTCCAGGACAGGCGAGCAATCAGCCCCAGCATTTT.

A few counts support this clonotype. The V gene is TRBV6-4, the J gene TRBJ1-2; D gene ambiguous. Germline lookup yields CDR1 MRHNA and CDR2 SNTAGT. Trimming removed 2 bases at V and 5 bases at J, with 6 bases between. There are 12 residues in the CDR3. This CDR3 is CASSDGGYGYTF. CDR3 sequence (DNA): TGTGCCAGCAGTGACGGCGGTTATGGCTACACCTTC.

This clonotype has more than one count but fewer than ten. The chain links TRBV19 to TRBJ2-3, with D unresolved. V lost 3 bases and J lost 6, with 10 bases in between. In germline, CDR1 is LNHDA, CDR2 SQIVND (reference sequence). The CDR3 sequence is 13 residues long. The CDR3 nucleotides read TGTGCCAGTAGTATCCCACCGACGGATACGCAGTATTTT. This encodes CASSIPPTDTQYF.

The count of this clonotype is one. A much bigger clone sits one base away, suggesting this may be a read error. This rearrangement joins TRBV20-1 to TRBJ2-4, with D possibly matching TRBD2 (6 bases). The length of the CDR3 is 17 residues. Per germline, CDR1 DFQATT and CDR2 SNEGSKA (reference sequence). As DNA, the CDR3 is TGCAGTGCTCAAGGGACGGACTACACACTAGCCAAAAACATTCGGTACTTC. This gives the protein CSAQGTDYTLAKNIRYF.

This clonotype was seen a few times. This chain uses TRBV9 with TRBJ1-6; a weak D match, TRBD1 (6 bases). The ends were cut back, 0 bases at V and 7 bases at J, with 17 bases in the middle. Germline loops: CDR1 SGDLS, CDR2 YYNGEE. This CDR3 contains 17 residues. The CDR3 here is CASSVVGGPSINSPLHF. In DNA, the CDR3 is TGTGCCAGCAGCGTAGTCGGGGGGCCTTCAATCAATTCACCCCTCCACTTT.

The chain employs TRBV4-2 and TRBJ1-6, with TRBD1 identical over 7 bases. After removal of 1 base from V and 8 bases from J, the junction contained 8 bases not matched to a gene. The CDR3 has 16 amino acids. Germline lookup yields CDR1 LGHNA and CDR2 YNFKEQ. The CDR3 region is CASSQGDRDSDSPLHF. As DNA, the CDR3 is TGTGCCAGCAGCCAAGGCGACCGGGACAGTGATTCACCCCTCCACTTT.

The CDR3 spells CASSRNQVEHEQYF. The DNA of the CDR3 is TGTGCCAGCAGCCGTAACCAAGTAGAGCACGAGCAGTACTTC. The rearrangement uses TRBV28 and TRBJ2-7; no definite D call. Trimming took 6 bases from V and 5 from J, leaving 17 bases between them. Germline loops: CDR1 MDHEN, CDR2 SYDVKM. The CDR3 sequence is 14 residues long. Using reference TRBV28 and TRBJ2-7 for the parts outside the CDR3, the full variable domain is DVKVTQSSRYLVKRTGEKVFLECVQDMDHENMFWYRQDPGLGLRLIYFSYDVKMKEKGDIPEGYSVSREKKERFSLILESASTNQTSMYLCASSRNQVEHEQYFGPGTRLTVT.

This clonotype was observed a handful of times. A single base separates this from a much larger clone, so it may be a read error. The J gene is TRBJ2-5, the V gene TRBV7-2, with 7 bases identical to TRBD1. This CDR3 is 13 amino acids long. Germline values: CDR1 SGHTA, CDR2 FQGNSA. The chain's CDR3 is CASSGGQRETQCF. Written as DNA, the CDR3 is TGTGCCAGCAGCGGGGGACAGAGGGAGACCCAGTGCTTC.

This chain uses TRBV10-3 with TRBJ1-3, with no clear D. The CDR3 is 14 residues long. Trimming took off 3 bases at V and 0 bases at J, with 6 bases between the two ends. CDR1 and CDR2 (germline): ENHRY, SYGVKD. The CDR3 DNA reads TGTGCCATCAGTGATTTGTCCTCTGGAAACACCATATATTTT. This sequence encodes CAISDLSSGNTIYF.

Remarks on this clonotype: A clone one base away is much larger, so this may be a read error. This rearrangement joins TRBV20-1 to TRBJ2-7, with D tentatively TRBD1 or TRBD2 (5 bases each). Per the germline V gene, CDR1 is DFQATT and CDR2 is SNEGSKA (reference sequence). The CDR3 length is 13 residues. CDR3 nucleotide sequence: TGCAGTGCTCCAAGCTCGGGGACCTACGAGCAGCACTTC. Protein product: CSAPSSGTYEQHF.